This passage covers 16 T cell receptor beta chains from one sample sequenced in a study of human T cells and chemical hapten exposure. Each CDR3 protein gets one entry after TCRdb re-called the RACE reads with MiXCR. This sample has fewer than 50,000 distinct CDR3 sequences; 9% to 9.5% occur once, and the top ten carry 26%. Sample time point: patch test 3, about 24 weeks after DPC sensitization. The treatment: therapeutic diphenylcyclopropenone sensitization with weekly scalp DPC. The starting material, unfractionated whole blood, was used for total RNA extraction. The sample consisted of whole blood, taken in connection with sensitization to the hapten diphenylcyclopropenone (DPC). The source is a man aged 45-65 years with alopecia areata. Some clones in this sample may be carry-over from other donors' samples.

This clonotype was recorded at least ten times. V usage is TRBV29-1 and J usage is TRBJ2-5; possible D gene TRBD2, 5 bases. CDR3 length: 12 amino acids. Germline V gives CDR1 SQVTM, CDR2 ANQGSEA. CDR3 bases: TGCATCGCCCACACCGGGATCGAGACCCAGTACTTC. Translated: CIAHTGIETQYF.

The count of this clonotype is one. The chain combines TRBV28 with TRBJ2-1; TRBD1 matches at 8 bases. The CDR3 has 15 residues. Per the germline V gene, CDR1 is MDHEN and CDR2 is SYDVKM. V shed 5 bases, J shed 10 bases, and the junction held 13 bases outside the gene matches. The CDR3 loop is CASSPGGQGAQEQFF. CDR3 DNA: TGTGCCAGCAGTCCCGGAGGGCAGGGGGCGCAGGAGCAGTTCTTC.

CDR3 nucleotides: TGCAGCGTTGAGTTGAGCTGGCGCCGCACAGATACGCAGTATTTT. Translation gives CSVELSWRRTDTQYF. V is TRBV29-1 and J is TRBJ2-3; D ambiguous. Germline V gene lookup returns CDR1 SQVTM and CDR2 ANQGSEA. The V end was cut by 3 bases, the J end by 1 base, with 14 bases between. The CDR3 extends over 15 amino acids.

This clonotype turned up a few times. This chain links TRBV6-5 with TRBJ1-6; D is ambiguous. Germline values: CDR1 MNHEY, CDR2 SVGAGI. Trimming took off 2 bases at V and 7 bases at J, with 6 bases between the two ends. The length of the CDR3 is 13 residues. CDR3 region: CASSYRINSPLHF. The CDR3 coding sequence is TGTGCCAGCAGTTACAGAATCAATTCACCCCTCCACTTT.

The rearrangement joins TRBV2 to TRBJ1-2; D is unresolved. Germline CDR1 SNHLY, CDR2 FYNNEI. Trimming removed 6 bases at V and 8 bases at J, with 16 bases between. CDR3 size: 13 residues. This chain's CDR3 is CASRGMDGGGYTF. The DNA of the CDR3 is TGTGCCAGCAGGGGAATGGACGGCGGAGGCTACACCTTC.

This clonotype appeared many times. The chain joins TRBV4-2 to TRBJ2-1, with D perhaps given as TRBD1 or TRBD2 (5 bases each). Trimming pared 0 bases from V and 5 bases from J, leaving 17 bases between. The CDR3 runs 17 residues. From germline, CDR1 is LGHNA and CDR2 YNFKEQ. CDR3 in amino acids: CASSQESGTWLDNEQFF. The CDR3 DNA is TGTGCCAGCAGCCAAGAATCGGGGACCTGGCTCGACAATGAGCAGTTCTTC.

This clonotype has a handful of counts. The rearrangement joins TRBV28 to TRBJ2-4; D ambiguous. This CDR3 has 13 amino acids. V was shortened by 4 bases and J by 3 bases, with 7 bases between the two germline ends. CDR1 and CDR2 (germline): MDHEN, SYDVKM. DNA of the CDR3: TGTGCCAGCAGTTCTGGGCTCAAAAACATTCAGTACTTC. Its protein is CASSSGLKNIQYF.

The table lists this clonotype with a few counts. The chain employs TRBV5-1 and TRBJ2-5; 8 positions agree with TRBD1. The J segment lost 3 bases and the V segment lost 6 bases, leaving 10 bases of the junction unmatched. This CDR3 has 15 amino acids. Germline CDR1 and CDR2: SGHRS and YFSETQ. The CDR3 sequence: CASTSGGAGEETQYF. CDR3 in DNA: TGCGCCAGCACTTCAGGGGGCGCCGGGGAAGAGACCCAGTACTTC.

The CDR3 spells CASREGRSYSYNEQFF. As DNA, the CDR3 is TGTGCCAGCAGAGAGGGTCGGAGTTACTCCTACAATGAGCAGTTCTTC. The V gene is TRBV28, the J gene TRBJ2-1, with D maybe TRBD2 (5 bases). CDR1 is MDHEN, CDR2 SYDVKM, per germline. Trimming stripped 6 bases from V and 0 bases from J, with 15 bases between. CDR3 length: 16 amino acids.

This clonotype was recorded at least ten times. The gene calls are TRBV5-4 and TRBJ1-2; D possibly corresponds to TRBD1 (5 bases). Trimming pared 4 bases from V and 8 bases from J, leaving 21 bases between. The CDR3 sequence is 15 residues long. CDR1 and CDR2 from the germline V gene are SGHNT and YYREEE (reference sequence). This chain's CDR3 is CASSTGGQGSSGYTF. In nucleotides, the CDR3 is TGTGCCAGCAGCACGGGAGGGCAGGGTTCGAGCGGCTACACCTTC. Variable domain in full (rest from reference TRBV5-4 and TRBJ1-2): ETGVTQSPTHLIKTRGQQVTLRCSSQSGHNTVSWYQQALGQGPQFIFQYYREEENGRGNFPPRFSGLQFPNYSSELNVNALELDDSALYLCASSTGGQGSSGYTFGSGTRLTVV.

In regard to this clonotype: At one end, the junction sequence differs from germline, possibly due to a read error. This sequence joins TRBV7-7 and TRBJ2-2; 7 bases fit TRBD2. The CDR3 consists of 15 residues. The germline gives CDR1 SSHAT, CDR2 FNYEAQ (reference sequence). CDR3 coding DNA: TGTGCTAGCAGCTTAGATTCGGGGGGCACCGGGGAGCTGTTTTTT. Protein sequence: CASSLDSGGTGELFF.

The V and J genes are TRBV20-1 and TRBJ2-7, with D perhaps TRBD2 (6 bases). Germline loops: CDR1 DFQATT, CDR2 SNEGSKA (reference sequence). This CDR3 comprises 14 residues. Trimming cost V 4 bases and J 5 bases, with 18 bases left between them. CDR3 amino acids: CSATRDFSGNEQYF. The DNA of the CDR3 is TGCAGTGCTACAAGGGACTTCTCTGGGAACGAGCAGTACTTC.

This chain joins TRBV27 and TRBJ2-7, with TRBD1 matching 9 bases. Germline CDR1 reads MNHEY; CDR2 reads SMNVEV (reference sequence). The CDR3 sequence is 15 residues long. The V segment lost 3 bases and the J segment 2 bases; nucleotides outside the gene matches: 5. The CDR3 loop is CASSFAGQGPYEQYF. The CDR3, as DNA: TGTGCCAGCAGTTTCGCGGGACAGGGTCCCTACGAGCAGTACTTC.

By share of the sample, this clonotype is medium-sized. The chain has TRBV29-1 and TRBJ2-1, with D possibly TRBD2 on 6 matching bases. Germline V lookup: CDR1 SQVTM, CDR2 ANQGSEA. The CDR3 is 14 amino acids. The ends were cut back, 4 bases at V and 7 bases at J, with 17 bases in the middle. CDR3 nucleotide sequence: TGCAGCGTTGCCCGGGACTCTCGCAGGAATGAGCAGTTCTTC. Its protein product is CSVARDSRRNEQFF.

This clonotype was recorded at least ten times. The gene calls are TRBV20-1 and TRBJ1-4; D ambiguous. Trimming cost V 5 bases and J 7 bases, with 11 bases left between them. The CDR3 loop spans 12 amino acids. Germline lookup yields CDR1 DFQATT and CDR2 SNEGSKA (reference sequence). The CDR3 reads CSASPEIEKLFF. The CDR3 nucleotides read TGCAGTGCTTCGCCCGAGATTGAAAAACTGTTTTTT.

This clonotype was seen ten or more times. CDR3 protein: CASSLRRNSGANVLTF. CDR3 nucleotides: TGTGCCAGCAGCTTAAGGAGGAACTCTGGGGCCAACGTCCTGACTTTC. The V and J genes are TRBV11-2 and TRBJ2-6, with D perhaps matching TRBD2 (5 bases). The CDR3 sequence is 16 residues long. Germline V gives CDR1 SGHAT, CDR2 FQNNGV. V lost 2 bases and J lost 0, with 8 bases in between.